The clone carrying this TCR beta chain was observed a handful of times. TCRdb used MiXCR to reprocess the PCR reads, holding one entry per CDR3 protein. This sample has some 650,000 distinct CDR3 sequences, with 15% to 20% found just once. There are 17 residues in the CDR3. Looked up from germline, CDR1 is MNHEY and CDR2 is SMNVEV (reference sequence). V lost 6 bases, J lost 2 bases, and 10 bases stayed unmatched. This sample was taken from a study of molecular identifiers for immune sequencing clone quantification. The sequence was obtained from a human donor in good health. Some libraries in this study had Jurkat cell RNA spiked in. Sequencing used naive CD8+ T cells from blood, with Jurkat cell RNA spiked in. Subset specified: FACS-sorted CD8+CD4-CCR7+CD45RA+ naive T cells. This sequence joins TRBV27 and TRBJ2-3; 11 nucleotides agree with TRBD2. The CDR3 is CASRSGTSGRITDTQYF. The CDR3 DNA follows: TGTGCCAGCAGATCCGGGACTAGCGGACGGATCACAGATACGCAGTATTTT.